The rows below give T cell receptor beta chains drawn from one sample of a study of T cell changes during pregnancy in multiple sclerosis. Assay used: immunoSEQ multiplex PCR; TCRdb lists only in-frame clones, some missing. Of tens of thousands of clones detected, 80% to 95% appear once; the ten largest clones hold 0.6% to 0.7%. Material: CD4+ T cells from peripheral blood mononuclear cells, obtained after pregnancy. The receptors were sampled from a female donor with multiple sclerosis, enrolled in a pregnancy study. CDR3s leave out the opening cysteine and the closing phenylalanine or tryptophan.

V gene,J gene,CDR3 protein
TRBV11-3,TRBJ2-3,ASSPGPSADTQY
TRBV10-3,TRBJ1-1,AISEQGPNTEAF
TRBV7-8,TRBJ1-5,ASSNRTGSNQPQH
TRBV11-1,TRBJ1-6,ASSTGQYNSPLH
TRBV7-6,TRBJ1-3,ASSPDRIGNTIY
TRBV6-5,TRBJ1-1,ASSQRGTEAF
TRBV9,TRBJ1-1,ASSVGGLMNTEAF
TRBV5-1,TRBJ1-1,ASSLVRTANTEAF
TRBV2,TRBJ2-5,ASAAWRGDKY
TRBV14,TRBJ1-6,ASSENYSPLH
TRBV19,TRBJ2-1,ASSIRGRGEQF
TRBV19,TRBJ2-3,ASSILAGGRTDTQY
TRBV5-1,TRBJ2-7,ASSSGYEQY
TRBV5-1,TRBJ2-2,ASSPDWRAGELF
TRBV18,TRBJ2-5,ASSPQRTVQETQY
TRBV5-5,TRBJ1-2,ASSLITGGGYT
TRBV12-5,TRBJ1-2,ASGPNLRQDGYT
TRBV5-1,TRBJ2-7,ASSLARGGTYEQY
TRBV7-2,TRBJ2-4,ASSLGGRRDIQY
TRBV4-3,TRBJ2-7,ASSQGLAGELYEQY
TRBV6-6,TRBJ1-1,ASSYSIDFEAF
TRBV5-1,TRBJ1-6,ASSLTGGNSPLH
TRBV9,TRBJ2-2,ASSVGPGELF
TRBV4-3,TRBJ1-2,ASSQGQRNYGYT
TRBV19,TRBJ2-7,ASSRTSGGTYEQY
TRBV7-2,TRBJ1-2,ASSLGTSNYGYT
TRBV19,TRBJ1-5,ASSIGDSNQPQH
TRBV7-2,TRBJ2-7,ASSEQGGSYEQY
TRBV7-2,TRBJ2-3,ASSSIAGAISNTQY
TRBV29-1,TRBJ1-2,SVGRGRGPGYT
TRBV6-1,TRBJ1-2,ASSAPSGGGPYGYT